This T cell receptor (beta chain) was sequenced in a study of blood T cell repertoires in COVID-19. Overall study context: Both acute and convalescent COVID-19 samples were obtained from the United States, Italy and Spain. Nucleic acid was either cDNA or gDNA, and it came from T cells, B-cell-depleted T cells, or PBMCs.

V dropped 3 bases and J dropped 10 bases, with 15 bases sitting between them. Germline V CDR1 and CDR2: MNHNY, SVGAGI (reference sequence). The CDR3 is 13 amino acids. Authors' analysis steps: Reference gene primer amplification in the assay estimated nucleated cell counts. The data were produced by immunoSEQ multiplex PCR, yet TCRdb's version contains in-frame clones alone and is incomplete. V and J calls and clone size follow that table, whereas D and trimming were derived from the DNA. The table lists hundreds of thousands of clones, roughly 88% of them singletons. The V call is TRBV6-6, the J call TRBJ1-1, with D possibly matching TRBD1 (5 bases). The sequenced material came from peripheral blood. The sequence was obtained from a woman in her twenties or thirties with active or convalescent COVID-19. The CDR3: CASSYEHLGGAFF. The CDR3 DNA is TGTGCCAGCAGTTATGAGCACCTGGGGGGAGCTTTCTTT.